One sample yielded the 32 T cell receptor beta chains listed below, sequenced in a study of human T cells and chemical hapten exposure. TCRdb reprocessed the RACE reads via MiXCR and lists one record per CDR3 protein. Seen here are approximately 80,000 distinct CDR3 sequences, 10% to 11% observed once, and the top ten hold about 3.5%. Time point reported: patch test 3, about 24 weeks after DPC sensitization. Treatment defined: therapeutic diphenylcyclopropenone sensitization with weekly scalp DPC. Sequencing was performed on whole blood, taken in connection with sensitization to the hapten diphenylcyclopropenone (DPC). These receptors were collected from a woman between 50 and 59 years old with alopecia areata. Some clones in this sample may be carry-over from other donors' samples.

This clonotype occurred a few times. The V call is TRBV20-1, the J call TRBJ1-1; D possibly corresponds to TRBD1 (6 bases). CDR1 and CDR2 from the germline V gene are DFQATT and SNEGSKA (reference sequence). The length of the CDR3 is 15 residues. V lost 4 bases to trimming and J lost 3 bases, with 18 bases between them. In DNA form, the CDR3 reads TGCAGTGCTACAACACCCACACAGGGTCACACTGAAGCTTTCTTT. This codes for CSATTPTQGHTEAFF.

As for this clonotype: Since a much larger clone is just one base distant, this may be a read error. The CDR3 nucleotides read TGTGCCAACGGAGAGTTGTTCTCAAACACTGAAGCTTTCTTT. Translation gives CANGELFSNTEAFF. The J gene is TRBJ1-1, the V gene TRBV6-5; D uncertain. Germline CDR1 is MNHEY and CDR2 is SVGAGI. V was clipped by 10 bases and J by 2 bases, with 17 bases between them. The length of the CDR3 is 14 residues.

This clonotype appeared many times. This CDR3 reads CASSLGRADSPLHF. CDR3 sequence (DNA): TGCGCCAGCAGCTTGGGCAGGGCGGATTCACCCCTCCACTTT. The gene calls are TRBV5-1 and TRBJ1-6; D possibly corresponds to TRBD1 (5 bases). V gave up 0 bases and J gave up 8 bases, with 9 bases separating them. Germline assignment: CDR1 SGHRS and CDR2 YFSETQ. This CDR3 comprises 14 residues.

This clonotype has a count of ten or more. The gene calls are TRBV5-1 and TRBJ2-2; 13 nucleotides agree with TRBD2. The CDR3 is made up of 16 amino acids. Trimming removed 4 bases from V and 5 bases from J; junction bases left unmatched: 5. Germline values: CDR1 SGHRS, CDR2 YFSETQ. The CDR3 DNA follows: TGCGCCAGCAGCCCGGAGACTAGCGGGAGGACCGGGGAGCTGTTTTTT. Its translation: CASSPETSGRTGELFF.

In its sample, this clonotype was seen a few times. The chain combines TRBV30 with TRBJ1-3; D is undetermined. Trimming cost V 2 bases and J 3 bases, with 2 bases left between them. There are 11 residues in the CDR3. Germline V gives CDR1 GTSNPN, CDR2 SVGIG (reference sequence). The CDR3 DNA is TGTGCCTGGAGTAGTGGAAACACCATATATTTT. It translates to CAWSSGNTIYF. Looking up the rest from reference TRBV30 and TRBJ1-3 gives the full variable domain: SQTIHQWPATLVQPVGSPLSLECTVEGTSNPNLYWYRQAAGRGLQLLFYSVGIGQISSEVPQNLSASRPQDRQFILSSKKLLLSDSGFYLCAWSSGNTIYFGEGSWLTVV.

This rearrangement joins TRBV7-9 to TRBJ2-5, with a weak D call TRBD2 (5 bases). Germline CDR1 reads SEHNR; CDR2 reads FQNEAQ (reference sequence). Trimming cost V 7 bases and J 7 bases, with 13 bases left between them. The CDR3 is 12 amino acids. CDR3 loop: CASTETKGTQYF. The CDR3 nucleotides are TGTGCCAGCACTGAGACTAAGGGGACCCAGTACTTC.

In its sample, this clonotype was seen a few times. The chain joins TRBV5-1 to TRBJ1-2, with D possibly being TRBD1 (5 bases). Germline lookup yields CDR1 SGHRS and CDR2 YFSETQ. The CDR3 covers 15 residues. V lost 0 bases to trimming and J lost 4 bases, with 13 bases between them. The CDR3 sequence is CASSLARGRGYGYTF. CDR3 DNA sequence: TGCGCCAGCAGCTTGGCTCGGGGAAGGGGCTATGGCTACACCTTC.

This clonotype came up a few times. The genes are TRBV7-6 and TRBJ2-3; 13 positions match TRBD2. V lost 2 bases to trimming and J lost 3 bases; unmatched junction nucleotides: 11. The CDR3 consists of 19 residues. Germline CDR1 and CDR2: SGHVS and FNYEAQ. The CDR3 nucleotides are TGTGCCAGCAGCTTACCCGATGGACTAGCGGGAGATAGTACAGATACGCAGTATTTT. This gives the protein CASSLPDGLAGDSTDTQYF.

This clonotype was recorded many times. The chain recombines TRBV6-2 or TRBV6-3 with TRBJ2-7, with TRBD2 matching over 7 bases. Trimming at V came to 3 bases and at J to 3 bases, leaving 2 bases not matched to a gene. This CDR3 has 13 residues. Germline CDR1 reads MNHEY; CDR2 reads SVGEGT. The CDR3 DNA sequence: TGTGCCAGCAGTTATGGGACTAACTACGAGCAGTACTTC. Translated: CASSYGTNYEQYF.

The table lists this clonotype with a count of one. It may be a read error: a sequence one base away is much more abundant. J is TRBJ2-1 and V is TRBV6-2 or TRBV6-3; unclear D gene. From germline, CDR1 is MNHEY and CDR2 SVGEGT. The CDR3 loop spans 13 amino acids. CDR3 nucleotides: TGTGCCAGCAGTCTTACGTCTTACAATGAGCTGTTCTTC. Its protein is CASSLTSYNELFF.

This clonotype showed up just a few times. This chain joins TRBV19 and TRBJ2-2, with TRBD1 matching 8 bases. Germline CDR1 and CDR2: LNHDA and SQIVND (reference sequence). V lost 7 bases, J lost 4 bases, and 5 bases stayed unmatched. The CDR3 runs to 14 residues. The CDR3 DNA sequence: TGTGCCAGTAACCCAGGGGGCGGCACCGGGGAGCTGTTTTTT. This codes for CASNPGGGTGELFF.

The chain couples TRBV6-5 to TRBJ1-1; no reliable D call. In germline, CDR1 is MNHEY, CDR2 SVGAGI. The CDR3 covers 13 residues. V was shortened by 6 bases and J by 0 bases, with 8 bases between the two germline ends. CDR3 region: CASRNQLNTEAFF. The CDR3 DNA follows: TGTGCCAGCAGAAACCAACTGAACACTGAAGCTTTCTTT.

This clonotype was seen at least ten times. CDR3 loop: CASIGAVWQPQHF. CDR3 coding DNA: TGTGCCAGCATTGGGGCAGTCTGGCAGCCCCAGCATTTT. The V call is TRBV28, the J call TRBJ1-5; the D gene is possibly TRBD1 (5 bases). There are 13 residues in the CDR3. V was trimmed by 7 bases and J by 7 bases, leaving 14 bases between them. Germline CDR1 and CDR2: MDHEN and SYDVKM.

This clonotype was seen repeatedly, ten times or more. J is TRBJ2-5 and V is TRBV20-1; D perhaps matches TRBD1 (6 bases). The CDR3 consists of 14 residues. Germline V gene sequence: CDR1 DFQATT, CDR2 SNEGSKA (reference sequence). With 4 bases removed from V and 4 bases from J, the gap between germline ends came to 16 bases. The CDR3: CSATTRTEIETQYF. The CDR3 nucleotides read TGCAGTGCTACAACCCGGACAGAAATAGAGACCCAGTACTTC.

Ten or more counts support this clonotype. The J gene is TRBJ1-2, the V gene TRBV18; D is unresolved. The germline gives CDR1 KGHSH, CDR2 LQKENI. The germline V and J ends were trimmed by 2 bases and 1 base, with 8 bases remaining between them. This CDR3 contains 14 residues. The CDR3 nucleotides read TGTGCCAGCTCACCAGTTCAGGTTAACTATGGCTACACCTTC. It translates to CASSPVQVNYGYTF. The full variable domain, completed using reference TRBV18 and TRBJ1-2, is NAGVMQNPRHLVRRRGQEARLRCSPMKGHSHVYWYRQLPEEGLKFMVYLQKENIIDESGMPKERFSAEFPKEGPSILRIQQVVRGDSAAYFCASSPVQVNYGYTFGSGTRLTVV.

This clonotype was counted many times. The CDR3 DNA reads as TGTGCCAGCAGTTACGGGCGGGAGGCCGGGGAGCTGTTTTTT. It is translated as CASSYGREAGELFF. The chain combines TRBV6-6 with TRBJ2-2, with 8 bases that match TRBD2. V was pared by 2 bases and J by 6 bases, with 2 bases of the junction left unmatched. The CDR3 runs to 14 residues. The germline gives CDR1 MNHNY, CDR2 SVGAGI (reference sequence).

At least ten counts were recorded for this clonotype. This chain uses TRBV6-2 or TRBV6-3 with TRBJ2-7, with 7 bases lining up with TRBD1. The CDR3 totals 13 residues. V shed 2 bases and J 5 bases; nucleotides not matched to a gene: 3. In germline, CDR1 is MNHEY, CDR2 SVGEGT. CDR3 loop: CASSYSTGDEQYF. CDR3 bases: TGTGCCAGCAGTTACAGCACAGGGGACGAGCAGTACTTC.

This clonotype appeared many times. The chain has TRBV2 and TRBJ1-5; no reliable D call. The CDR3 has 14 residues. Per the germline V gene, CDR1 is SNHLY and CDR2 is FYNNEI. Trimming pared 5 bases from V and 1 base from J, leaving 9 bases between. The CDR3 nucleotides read TGTGCCAGCAGTCCTGACGGGAGCAATCAGCCCCAGCATTTT. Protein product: CASSPDGSNQPQHF.

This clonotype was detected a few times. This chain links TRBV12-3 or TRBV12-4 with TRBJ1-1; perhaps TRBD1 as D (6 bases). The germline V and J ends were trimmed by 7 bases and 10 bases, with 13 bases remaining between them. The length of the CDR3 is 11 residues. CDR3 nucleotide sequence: TGTGCCAGCACCCAAGGGGGGGGAGCTTTCTTT. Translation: CASTQGGGAFF.

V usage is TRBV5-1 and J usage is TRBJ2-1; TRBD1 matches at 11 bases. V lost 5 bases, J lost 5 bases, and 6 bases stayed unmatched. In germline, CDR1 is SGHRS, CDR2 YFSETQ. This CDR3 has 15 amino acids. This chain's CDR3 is CASRAGTGGNNEQFF. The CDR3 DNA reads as TGCGCCAGCAGGGCCGGGACAGGGGGTAACAATGAGCAGTTCTTC.

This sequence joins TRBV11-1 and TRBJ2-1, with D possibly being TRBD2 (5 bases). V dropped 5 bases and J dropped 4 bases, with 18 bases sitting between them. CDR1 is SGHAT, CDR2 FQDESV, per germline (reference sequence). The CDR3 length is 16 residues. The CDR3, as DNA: TGTGCCAGCAGCCCACCTCAGGCCCGAGGGTACAATGAGCAGTTCTTC. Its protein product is CASSPPQARGYNEQFF.

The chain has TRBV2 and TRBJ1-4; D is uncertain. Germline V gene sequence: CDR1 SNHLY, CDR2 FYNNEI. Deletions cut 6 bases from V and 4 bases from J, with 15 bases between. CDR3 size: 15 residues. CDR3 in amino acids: CASSGDRAVNEKLFF. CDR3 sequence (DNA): TGTGCCAGCAGCGGGGATCGGGCGGTTAATGAAAAACTGTTTTTT. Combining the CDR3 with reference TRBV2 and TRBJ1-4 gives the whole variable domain EPEVTQTPSHQVTQMGQEVILRCVPISNHLYFYWYRQILGQKVEFLVSFYNNEISEKSEIFDDQFSVERPDGSNFTLKIRSTKLEDSAMYFCASSGDRAVNEKLFFGSGTQLSVL.

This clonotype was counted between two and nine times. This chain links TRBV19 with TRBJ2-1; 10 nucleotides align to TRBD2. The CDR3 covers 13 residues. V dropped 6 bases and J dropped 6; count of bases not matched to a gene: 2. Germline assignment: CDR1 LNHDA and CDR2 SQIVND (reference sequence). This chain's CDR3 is CASRPSGGNEQFF. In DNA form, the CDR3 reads TGTGCCAGTAGGCCTAGCGGGGGCAATGAGCAGTTCTTC.

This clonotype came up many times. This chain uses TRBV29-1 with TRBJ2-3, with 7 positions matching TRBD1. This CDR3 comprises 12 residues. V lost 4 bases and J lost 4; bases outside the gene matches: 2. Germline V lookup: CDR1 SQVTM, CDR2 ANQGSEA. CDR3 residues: CSVATGADTQYF. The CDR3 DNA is TGCAGCGTTGCTACAGGGGCAGATACGCAGTATTTT.

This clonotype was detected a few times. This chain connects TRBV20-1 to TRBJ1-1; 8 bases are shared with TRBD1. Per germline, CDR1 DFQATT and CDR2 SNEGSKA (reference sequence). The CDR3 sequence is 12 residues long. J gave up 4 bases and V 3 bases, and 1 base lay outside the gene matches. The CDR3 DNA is TGCAGTGCTAGCACAGGGGGCACTGAAGCTTTCTTT. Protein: CSASTGGTEAFF.

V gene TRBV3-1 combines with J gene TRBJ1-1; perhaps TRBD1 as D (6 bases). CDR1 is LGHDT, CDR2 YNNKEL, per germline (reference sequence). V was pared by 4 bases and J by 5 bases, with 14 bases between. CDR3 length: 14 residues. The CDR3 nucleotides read TGTGCCAGCAGCCCGCAACAGGGACAAACTGAAGCTTTCTTT. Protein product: CASSPQQGQTEAFF.

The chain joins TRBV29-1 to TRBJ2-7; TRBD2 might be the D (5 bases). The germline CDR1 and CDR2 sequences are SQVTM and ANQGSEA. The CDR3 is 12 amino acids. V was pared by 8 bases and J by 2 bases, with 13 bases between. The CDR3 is CSFRAGAYEQYF. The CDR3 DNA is TGCAGCTTCCGGGCCGGGGCCTACGAGCAGTACTTC.

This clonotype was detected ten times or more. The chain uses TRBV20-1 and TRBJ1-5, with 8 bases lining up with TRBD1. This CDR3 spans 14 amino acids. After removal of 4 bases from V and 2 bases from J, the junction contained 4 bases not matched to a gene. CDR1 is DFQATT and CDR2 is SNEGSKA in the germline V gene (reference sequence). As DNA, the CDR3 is TGCAGTGCTACGGACAGGGTGGGCAATCAGCCCCAGCATTTT. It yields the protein CSATDRVGNQPQHF.

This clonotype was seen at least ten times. This chain's CDR3 is CASTLEANYGYTF. DNA for the CDR3: TGTGCCAGTACCCTTGAAGCTAACTATGGCTACACCTTC. The J gene is TRBJ1-2, the V gene TRBV19, with D uncertain. The CDR3 consists of 13 residues. In germline, CDR1 is LNHDA, CDR2 SQIVND (reference sequence). Trimming pared 7 bases from V and 0 bases from J, leaving 9 bases between.

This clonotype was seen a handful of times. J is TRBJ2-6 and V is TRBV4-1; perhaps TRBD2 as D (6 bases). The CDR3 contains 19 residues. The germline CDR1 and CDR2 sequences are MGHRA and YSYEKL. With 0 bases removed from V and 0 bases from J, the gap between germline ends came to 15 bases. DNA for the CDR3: TGCGCCAGCAGCCAAGATCTCAATGCCGGGAGCTCTGGGGCCAACGTCCTGACTTTC. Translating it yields CASSQDLNAGSSGANVLTF.

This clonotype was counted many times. This CDR3 reads CAIMGLSTDTQYF. Here the CDR3 DNA reads TGTGCTATTATGGGGCTCAGCACAGATACGCAGTATTTT. The gene calls are TRBV28 and TRBJ2-3; possible D gene TRBD1, 5 bases. Germline V gives CDR1 MDHEN, CDR2 SYDVKM. This CDR3 region has 13 residues.

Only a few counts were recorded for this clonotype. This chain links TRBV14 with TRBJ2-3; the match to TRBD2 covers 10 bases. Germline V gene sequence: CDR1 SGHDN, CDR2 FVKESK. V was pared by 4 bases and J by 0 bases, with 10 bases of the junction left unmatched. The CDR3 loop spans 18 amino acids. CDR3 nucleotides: TGTGCCAGCAGCCCCCCCTATAAACTAGCGGGAAGCACAGATACGCAGTATTTT. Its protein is CASSPPYKLAGSTDTQYF.